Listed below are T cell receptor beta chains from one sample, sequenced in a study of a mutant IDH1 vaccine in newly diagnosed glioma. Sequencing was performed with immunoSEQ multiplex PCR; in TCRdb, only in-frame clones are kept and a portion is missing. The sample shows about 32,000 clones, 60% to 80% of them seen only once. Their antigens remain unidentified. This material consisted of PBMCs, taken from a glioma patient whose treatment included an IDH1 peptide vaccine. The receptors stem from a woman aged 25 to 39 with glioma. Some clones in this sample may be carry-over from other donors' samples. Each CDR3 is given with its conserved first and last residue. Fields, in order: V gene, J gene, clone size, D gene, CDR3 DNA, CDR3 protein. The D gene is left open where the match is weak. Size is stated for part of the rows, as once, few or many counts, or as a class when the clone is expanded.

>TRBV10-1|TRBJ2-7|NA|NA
TGCGCCAGCAGTGAGCGCGGCCACTACGAGCAGTACTTC
CASSERGHYEQYF
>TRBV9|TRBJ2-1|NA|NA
TGTGCCAGCAGCGTAGTCGGTGCGTACAATGAGCAGTTCTTC
CASSVVGAYNEQFF
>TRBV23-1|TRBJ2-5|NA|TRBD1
TGCGCCAGCAGTCAACCTTCAACCGGGACAGCTTACCAAGAGACCCAGTACTTC
CASSQPSTGTAYQETQYF
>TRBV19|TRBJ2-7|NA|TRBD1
TGTGCCAGTAGTATTTCAGGGACAGGGGCCTACGAGCAGTACTTC
CASSISGTGAYEQYF
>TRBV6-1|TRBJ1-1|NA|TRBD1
TGTGCCAGCAGTGAAAGGGGGCGGAACACTGAAGCTTTCTTT
CASSERGRNTEAFF
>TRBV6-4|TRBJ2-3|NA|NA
TGTGCCAGCAGTGGGGGGCTCTCCGGTACAGATACGCAGTATTTT
CASSGGLSGTDTQYF
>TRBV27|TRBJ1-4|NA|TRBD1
TGTGCCACCCGACAGGGGGCGCTTGAGAAACTGTTTTTT
CATRQGALEKLFF
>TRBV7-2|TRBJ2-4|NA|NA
TGTGCCAGCAGCCGGACCTTCCGGGGACCCTATAGACGAAACATTCAGTACTTC
CASSRTFRGPYRRNIQYF
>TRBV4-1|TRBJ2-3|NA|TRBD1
TGCGCCAGCAGCCAAGGCGTGACCTACAGGGGGGATACGCAGTATTTT
CASSQGVTYRGDTQYF
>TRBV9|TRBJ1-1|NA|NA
TGTGCCAGCCAGGTTGGCCCGACGAACACTGAAGCTTTCTTT
CASQVGPTNTEAFF
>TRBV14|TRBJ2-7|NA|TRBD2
TGTGCCAGCAGCCCGTGGACTAGCGTGGGCGAGCAGTACTTC
CASSPWTSVGEQYF
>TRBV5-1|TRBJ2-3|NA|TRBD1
TGCGCCAGCAGTGGGGTTGGACAGGGCCAAGATACGCAGTATTTT
CASSGVGQGQDTQYF
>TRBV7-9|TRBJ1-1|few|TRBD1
TGTGCCAGCAGCCCCTACAGGGGGCGGGAGGCTTTCTTT
CASSPYRGREAFF
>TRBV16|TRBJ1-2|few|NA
TGTGCCAGCAGCCAATCTGGCAGGGGAACCTATGGCTACACCTTC
CASSQSGRGTYGYTF
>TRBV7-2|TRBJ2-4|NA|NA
TGTGCCAGCACCTCGTTTGCGGATTTGGCCAAAAACATTCAGTACTTC
CASTSFADLAKNIQYF